The 3 T cell receptor beta chains given below trace back to one sample, sequenced in a study of CD8 T cells in ankylosing spondylitis. Whole-study findings and limits: Made up of 7 to 9 highly homologous variants, a TCR beta motif appeared characteristic of ankylosing spondylitis blood.

TCRdb redid the calling of the 5' RACE reads with MiXCR, one entry per CDR3 protein. The table records more than 650,000 distinct CDR3 sequences, roughly 10% of them present only once. Their antigen targets remain unknown. The source material was blood, either unsorted or a sorted T cell fraction (not recorded which). All receptors come from a male donor with ankylosing spondylitis.

This clonotype was detected ten times or more. This sequence joins TRBV4-3 and TRBJ2-1, with 7 bases matching TRBD1. Germline assignment: CDR1 LGHNA and CDR2 YSLEER. CDR3 length equals 16 residues. J was trimmed by 8 bases and V by 4 bases; bases with no gene match: 14. In DNA form, the CDR3 reads TGCGCCAGCAGCCGGACGACAGGGATCGGCCTCGATGAGCAGTTCTTC. It yields the protein CASSRTTGIGLDEQFF.

In this sample, this clonotype turned up many times. The chain carries TRBV20-1 and TRBJ2-1; D gene unclear. The CDR3 is made up of 11 amino acids. Germline V gene lookup returns CDR1 DFQATT and CDR2 SNEGSKA (reference sequence). Trimming took 3 bases from V and 4 from J, leaving 4 bases between them. The CDR3 DNA sequence: TGCAGTGCTAGCCTATACAATGAGCAGTTCTTC. Translating it yields CSASLYNEQFF.

The rearrangement links TRBV7-8 to TRBJ1-1; D possibly corresponds to TRBD1 (5 bases). The CDR3 is made up of 13 amino acids. The V gene lost 5 bases and the J gene lost 6 bases, with 13 bases spanning the gap. The germline CDR1 and CDR2 sequences are SGHVS and FQNEAQ. CDR3 in DNA: TGTGCCAGCAGCAGCCATGTGGGGGCTGAAGCTTTCTTT. It encodes CASSSHVGAEAFF.